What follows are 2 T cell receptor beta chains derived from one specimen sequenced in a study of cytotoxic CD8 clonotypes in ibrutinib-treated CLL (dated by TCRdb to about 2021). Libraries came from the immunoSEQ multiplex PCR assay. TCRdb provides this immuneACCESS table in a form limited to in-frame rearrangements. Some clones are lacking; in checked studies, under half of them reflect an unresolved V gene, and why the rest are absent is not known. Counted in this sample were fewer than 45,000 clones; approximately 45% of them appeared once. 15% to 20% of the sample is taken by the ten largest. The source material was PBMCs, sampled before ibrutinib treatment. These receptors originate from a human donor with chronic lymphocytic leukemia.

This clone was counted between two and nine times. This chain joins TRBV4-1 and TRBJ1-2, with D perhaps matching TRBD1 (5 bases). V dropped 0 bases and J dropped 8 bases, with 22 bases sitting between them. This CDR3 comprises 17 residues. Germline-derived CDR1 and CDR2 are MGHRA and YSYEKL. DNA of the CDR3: TGCGCCAGCAGCCAAGATTCCCCGGACATCTCGAGAGTGGGCTACACCTTC. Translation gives CASSQDSPDISRVGYTF.

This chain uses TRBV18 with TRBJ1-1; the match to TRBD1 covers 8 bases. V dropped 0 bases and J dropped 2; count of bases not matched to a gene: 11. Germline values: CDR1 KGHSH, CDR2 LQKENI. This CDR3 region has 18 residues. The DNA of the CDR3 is TGTGCCAGCTCACCACCCTTCGCGACAGGGGTAAAAAACACTGAAGCTTTCTTT. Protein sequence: CASSPPFATGVKNTEAFF.